The rows below give T cell receptor beta chains drawn from one sample of a study of cytomegalovirus exposure and HLA in healthy donors. Here immunoSEQ multiplex PCR was the method, and the copy in TCRdb shows in-frame clones only, minus some. The data show 150,000 to 200,000 clones, over 60% seen once. The specimen was PBMCs. These receptors came from a woman aged 50 to 60 in good health and CMV-seropositive. Both conserved end residues are part of each CDR3. Each record gives: V gene, J gene, CDR3 protein.

TRBV7-9	TRBJ1-4	CASSLGQITNEKLFF
TRBV6-1	TRBJ2-2	CASSLQGNTGELFF
TRBV29-1	TRBJ2-5	CSVRGQGNNQETQYF
TRBV7-3	TRBJ2-3	CASSLMGAASTDTQYF
TRBV27	TRBJ2-7	CASSFSRGAYEQYF
TRBV9	TRBJ1-2	CASSPNRAGYTF
TRBV27	TRBJ2-1	CASSSHLAGGPIYNEQFF
TRBV7-9	TRBJ2-7	CASSLRTASYEQYF
TRBV2	TRBJ2-7	CASSTRGYYEQYF
TRBV27	TRBJ2-4	CASSLGGQNIQYF